The 13 T cell receptor beta chains given below trace back to one sample, sequenced in a study of neurological immune-mediated disorders. A single record per CDR3 protein comes from TCRdb applying MiXCR to the 5' RACE reads. Here the sample spans about 46,000 distinct CDR3 sequences, roughly 2% being singletons. The specimen was PBMCs. All receptors derive from a woman aged 40 to 50 with multiple sclerosis.

This clonotype came up many times. The chain uses TRBV5-5 and TRBJ1-2; D unclear. Germline V gene data show CDR1 as SGHKS and CDR2 as YYEKEE (reference sequence). This CDR3 region has 15 residues. V lost 4 bases, J lost 3 bases, and 16 bases lay in between. This chain's CDR3 is CASSPASQSYYGYTF. The CDR3 nucleotides are TGTGCCAGCAGCCCCGCTTCACAGTCGTACTATGGCTACACCTTC.

The sample holds many counts of this clonotype. V is TRBV4-2 and J is TRBJ2-7; 14 positions agree with TRBD2. Germline V gives CDR1 LGHNA, CDR2 YNFKEQ. This CDR3 has 19 amino acids. The ends lost 2 bases at V and 4 bases at J; junction bases unmatched: 13. In nucleotides, the CDR3 is TGTGCCAGCAGCCAATGGGCGACTAGCGGGGGGGCTTTTTCTTACGAGCAGTACTTC. Protein product: CASSQWATSGGAFSYEQYF.

This clonotype occurred many times. This sequence joins TRBV12-3 or TRBV12-4 and TRBJ1-6; TRBD1 is a possible D gene (5 bases). This CDR3 is built from 16 residues. V gave up 5 bases and J gave up 8 bases, with 19 bases separating them. This chain's CDR3 is CASSPPRQRGDSPLHF. The CDR3 coding sequence is TGTGCCAGCAGTCCTCCAAGACAGCGAGGAGATTCACCCCTCCACTTT.

In its sample, this clonotype was seen many times. The chain joins TRBV10-3 to TRBJ2-2, with a weak D call TRBD2 (7 bases). This CDR3 has 15 residues. V lost 10 bases and J 6 bases, leaving 21 bases between the germline ends. The germline V gene has CDR1 ENHRY and CDR2 SYGVKD. As DNA, the CDR3 is TGTGCCACCCTCATAGAGGCGGGGGCGGCCGGGGAGCTGTTTTTT. Translating gives CATLIEAGAAGELFF.

The chain couples TRBV5-1 to TRBJ1-5; D is ambiguous. The germline V gene encodes CDR1 SGHRS and CDR2 YFSETQ. Trimming removed 0 bases at V and 3 bases at J, with 7 bases between. The CDR3 is made up of 14 amino acids. This CDR3 is CASSLAPNNQPQHF. DNA of the CDR3: TGCGCCAGCAGCTTGGCTCCAAACAATCAGCCCCAGCATTTT.

This clonotype was seen many times. The V call is TRBV9, the J call TRBJ2-3, with 8 bases identical to TRBD1. The length of the CDR3 is 15 residues. V was clipped by 3 bases and J by 2 bases; unmatched bases: 5. Germline loops: CDR1 SGDLS, CDR2 YYNGEE. The CDR3 loop is CASSGRQGSTDTQYF. The CDR3 DNA follows: TGTGCCAGCAGCGGACGACAGGGGTCCACAGATACGCAGTATTTT.

There are many counts of this clonotype. The chain joins TRBV10-3 to TRBJ1-5, with a weak D call TRBD1 (5 bases). The CDR3 covers 13 residues. Germline V gives CDR1 ENHRY, CDR2 SYGVKD. The V end was cut by 10 bases, the J end by 4 bases, with 14 bases between. The CDR3 sequence is CATHGGLNQPQHF. In DNA form, the CDR3 reads TGTGCCACGCACGGGGGTCTAAATCAGCCCCAGCATTTT.

In its sample, this clonotype was seen a few times. The chain carries TRBV6-6 and TRBJ1-5, with 8 bases aligning to TRBD1. Germline V lookup: CDR1 MNHNY, CDR2 SVGAGI (reference sequence). CDR3 length: 15 amino acids. J gave up 4 bases and V 3 bases, and 5 bases lay outside the gene matches. The CDR3: CASSYPQGGNQPQHF. Written as DNA, the CDR3 is TGTGCCAGCAGTTATCCACAGGGGGGAAATCAGCCCCAGCATTTT.

This clonotype has a count of ten or more. The chain uses TRBV2 and TRBJ1-5, with D possibly matching TRBD1 (5 bases). The CDR3 contains 13 residues. The germline gives CDR1 SNHLY, CDR2 FYNNEI. With 6 bases removed from V and 7 bases from J, the gap between germline ends came to 13 bases. The CDR3 region has the DNA TGTGCCAGCAGGGGGCAGGGTGGACAGCCCCAGCATTTT. It yields the protein CASRGQGGQPQHF. The whole variable domain, filled in from reference TRBV2 and TRBJ1-5, reads EPEVTQTPSHQVTQMGQEVILRCVPISNHLYFYWYRQILGQKVEFLVSFYNNEISEKSEIFDDQFSVERPDGSNFTLKIRSTKLEDSAMYFCASRGQGGQPQHFGDGTRLSIL.

The J gene is TRBJ1-2, the V gene TRBV18; 7 bases align to TRBD1. From germline, CDR1 is KGHSH and CDR2 LQKENI. Trimming removed 0 bases from V and 8 bases from J; junction bases left unmatched: 6. The CDR3 consists of 14 residues. CDR3 in DNA: TGTGCCAGCTCACCACCCGCGGACAGGTTGGGCTACACCTTC. Its protein product is CASSPPADRLGYTF.

This clonotype occurred many times. V is TRBV10-3 and J is TRBJ2-7; 7 bases map to TRBD2. This CDR3 has 12 residues. The V gene end was trimmed by 4 bases and the J gene end by 6 bases; junction bases not matched to a gene: 3. Germline V gene lookup returns CDR1 ENHRY and CDR2 SYGVKD. The CDR3 DNA is TGTGCCATCAGTGGGGGGGGTGGCGAGCAGTACTTC. It is translated as CAISGGGGEQYF.

Many counts were recorded for this clonotype. The chain employs TRBV24-1 and TRBJ2-1, with 10 bases lining up with TRBD2. The CDR3 consists of 13 residues. Looked up from germline, CDR1 is KGHDR and CDR2 is SFDVKD. V gave up 7 bases and J gave up 14 bases; unmatched junction bases: 10. The DNA for the CDR3 is TGTGCCACCAGCCTTAGCGGGGGGCCACCGAAGTTCTTC. Protein product: CATSLSGGPPKFF.

This clonotype came up many times. This rearrangement joins TRBV5-1 to TRBJ2-1; D may be TRBD1 (6 bases). The CDR3 contains 17 residues. Trimming took off 3 bases at V and 0 bases at J, with 16 bases between the two ends. The V gene's germline CDR1 is SGHRS and CDR2 YFSETQ. The CDR3 reads CASSWEQGRSSYNEQFF. The CDR3 DNA is TGCGCCAGCAGCTGGGAACAGGGACGAAGCTCCTACAATGAGCAGTTCTTC.